This TCR beta chain was sequenced during a study of blood T cell repertoires in COVID-19. At the level of the study: The United States, Italy and Spain provided the acute and convalescent COVID-19 samples.

The table came from immunoSEQ multiplex PCR; TCRdb's copy has only in-frame clones and leaves some out. The top ten hold 1.5% to 2% of the sample, which has nearly 100,000 clones, 65% to 90% seen once. The CDR3 runs 15 residues. Germline CDR1 and CDR2: LNHNV and YYDKDF (reference sequence). Deletions cut 1 base from V and 3 bases from J, with 10 bases between. The chain carries TRBV15 and TRBJ1-3; no clear D. The clonotype comes from an elderly man with acute or convalescent COVID-19. The specimen sequenced was peripheral blood. CDR3 residues: CATSRAPDYGNTIYF. The CDR3 DNA reads TGTGCCACCAGCAGAGCACCGGACTATGGAAACACCATATATTTT.